The rows below give T cell receptor beta chains drawn from one sample of a study of T cell repertoires in ileal Crohn's disease. Profiled with immunoSEQ multiplex PCR; TCRdb holds only in-frame clones, not every one. The profile covers about 5,200 clones, with roughly 79% appearing a single time and roughly 6% taken by the ten largest. Sequenced input: ileal tissue. The receptors were sampled from an adult with Crohn's disease. CDR3s include the opening cysteine and the closing phenylalanine or tryptophan. The D gene is left open where the match is weak. Not every row has a clone size; where given, it reads once, few, many or a size class.

CDR3aa: CASSGHPADYEQYF
CDR3nt: TGTGCCAGCAGCGGTCATCCCGCGGACTACGAGCAGTACTTC
d_gene: -
v_gene: TRBV7-6
abundance: -
j_gene: TRBJ2-7

CDR3aa: CASSYRTEQETQYF
CDR3nt: TGCGCCAGCAGCTATCGGACAGAGCAAGAGACCCAGTACTTC
d_gene: -
v_gene: TRBV5-1
abundance: few
j_gene: TRBJ2-5

CDR3aa: CASSLNQGFPYEQYF
CDR3nt: TGTGCCAGCAGTTTAAATCAGGGGTTCCCCTACGAGCAGTACTTC
d_gene: -
v_gene: TRBV28
abundance: -
j_gene: TRBJ2-7

CDR3aa: CASSLTEVGELFF
CDR3nt: TGCGCCAGCAGCCTGACGGAGGTAGGGGAGCTGTTTTTT
d_gene: -
v_gene: TRBV4-3
abundance: -
j_gene: TRBJ2-2

CDR3aa: CAISGGRSTDTQYF
CDR3nt: TGTGCCATCAGTGGCGGGAGAAGCACAGATACGCAGTATTTT
d_gene: TRBD2
v_gene: TRBV10-3
abundance: -
j_gene: TRBJ2-3

CDR3aa: CASSRGLAGLSTDTQYF
CDR3nt: TGTGCCAGCAGCCGTGGTCTAGCGGGACTTAGCACAGATACGCAGTATTTT
d_gene: TRBD2
v_gene: TRBV5-8
abundance: -
j_gene: TRBJ2-3

CDR3aa: CASSGDRASPGELFF
CDR3nt: TGCGCCAGCAGCGGGGACAGGGCGTCCCCCGGGGAGCTGTTTTTT
d_gene: TRBD1
v_gene: TRBV4-3
abundance: few
j_gene: TRBJ2-2

CDR3aa: CASSFNGLEEKLFF
CDR3nt: TGTGCCAGCAGTTTCAACGGGTTGGAGGAAAAACTGTTTTTT
d_gene: -
v_gene: TRBV28
abundance: -
j_gene: TRBJ1-4

CDR3aa: CASSYVTANEKLFF
CDR3nt: TGTGCCAGCAGTTACGTAACAGCTAATGAAAAACTGTTTTTT
d_gene: -
v_gene: TRBV6-6
abundance: -
j_gene: TRBJ1-4

CDR3aa: CASSLESSGFYEQYF
CDR3nt: TGTGCCAGCAGCTTGGAGTCTAGCGGGTTTTACGAGCAGTACTTC
d_gene: TRBD2
v_gene: TRBV5-4
abundance: -
j_gene: TRBJ2-7

CDR3aa: CASSQYTSGRPYEQYF
CDR3nt: TGTGCCAGCAGCCAATATACTAGCGGGAGGCCCTACGAGCAGTACTTC
d_gene: TRBD2
v_gene: TRBV5-4
abundance: -
j_gene: TRBJ2-7

CDR3aa: CASSRRGGGGLYNEQFF
CDR3nt: TGTGCCAGCAGCCGCCGCGGTGGCGGGGGACTCTACAATGAGCAGTTCTTC
d_gene: TRBD2
v_gene: TRBV5-6
abundance: -
j_gene: TRBJ2-1

CDR3aa: CASSSRGGGSYNEQFF
CDR3nt: TGTGCCAGCAGCTCCCGAGGGGGGGGATCCTACAATGAGCAGTTCTTC
d_gene: -
v_gene: TRBV11-3
abundance: -
j_gene: TRBJ2-1

CDR3aa: CASSLGAGRFGQPQHF
CDR3nt: TGTGCCAGCAGCTTAGGGGCGGGCAGGTTCGGGCAGCCCCAGCATTTT
d_gene: -
v_gene: TRBV7-9
abundance: -
j_gene: TRBJ1-5

CDR3aa: CASSLLAGGPQETQYF
CDR3nt: TGTGCCAGCAGCCTCCTAGCGGGGGGGCCACAAGAGACCCAGTACTTC
d_gene: TRBD2
v_gene: TRBV7-2
abundance: -
j_gene: TRBJ2-5

CDR3aa: CASQSGGGPTGELFF
CDR3nt: TGTGCCAGCCAGTCCGGCGGGGGTCCCACCGGGGAGCTGTTTTTT
d_gene: TRBD2
v_gene: TRBV6-6
abundance: -
j_gene: TRBJ2-2

CDR3aa: CASSFDRNYGYTF
CDR3nt: TGTGCCAGCAGCTTTGACAGAAACTATGGCTACACCTTC
d_gene: -
v_gene: TRBV5-4
abundance: -
j_gene: TRBJ1-2

CDR3aa: CASSLAGDNSPLHF
CDR3nt: TGTGCCAGCAGCTTGGCAGGGGACAATTCACCCCTCCACTTT
d_gene: -
v_gene: TRBV5-6
abundance: -
j_gene: TRBJ1-6

CDR3aa: CASSLVRLHNNSPLHF
CDR3nt: TGTGCCAGCAGCTTGGTTCGACTCCATAATAATTCACCCCTCCACTTT
d_gene: -
v_gene: TRBV5-6
abundance: -
j_gene: TRBJ1-6

CDR3aa: CAWSIPGPYEQYF
CDR3nt: TGTGCCTGGAGTATCCCAGGGCCCTACGAGCAGTACTTC
d_gene: -
v_gene: TRBV30
abundance: -
j_gene: TRBJ2-7

CDR3aa: CASSISGFNSPLHF
CDR3nt: TGTGCCAGTAGTATCTCAGGGTTCAATTCACCCCTCCACTTT
d_gene: -
v_gene: TRBV19
abundance: -
j_gene: TRBJ1-6

CDR3aa: CASSDFLAQTQYF
CDR3nt: TGTGCCAGCAGTGACTTCCTAGCGCAGACCCAGTACTTC
d_gene: -
v_gene: TRBV2
abundance: -
j_gene: TRBJ2-5